The clone carrying this TCR beta chain was found a few times. The antigen is undetermined. The data derive from a study of early T cells in non-severe SARS-CoV-2 infection. About the study: Chains from this unsorted whole-blood bulk RNA could not be paired.

Whole-study findings and limits: In VDJdb matching, anti-spike CD8 responses were favored while private and CD4 specificities went missing.

This CDR3 spans 14 amino acids. The J segment lost 3 bases and the V segment lost 8 bases, leaving 6 bases of the junction unmatched. CDR1 is WNHNN and CDR2 is SYGVQD in the germline V gene (reference sequence). Individual cDNA molecules were tagged with unique molecular identifiers. TCRdb independently ran MiXCR on the 5' RACE reads; one entry per CDR3 protein. The data show 45,000 to 60,000 distinct CDR3 sequences, with roughly 8.4% seen just once and approximately 3.1% held by the top ten. This clonotype originated in an adult who was a healthcare worker with PCR-confirmed SARS-CoV-2 infection or an uninfected control (not recorded which). The sequenced sample consisted of whole blood. J is TRBJ2-3 and V is TRBV10-1, with 9 nucleotides matching TRBD1. CDR3 amino acids: CASGADRGTDTQYF. In DNA form, the CDR3 reads TGCGCCAGCGGGGCAGACAGGGGGACAGATACGCAGTATTTT.